This T cell receptor (beta chain) appears in the sequencing data of a study of neurological immune-mediated disorders. Study results and caveats: The expanded clones of different subjects shared no CDR3 amino acid sequences (suggesting private repertoires in all groups).

Synthesis of cDNA used 5'RACE (with 10-nucleotide random UMIs). TCRdb fed the 5' RACE reads into MiXCR, producing one record per CDR3 protein. Here the sample spans around 83,000 distinct CDR3 sequences, around an eighth being singletons. Healthy control participants comprised blood bank volunteers in Maryland, USA. V was pared by 4 bases and J by 2 bases, with 5 bases of the junction left unmatched. This CDR3 is built from 16 residues. The germline V gene has CDR1 SGHRS and CDR2 YFSETQ. To note about this clonotype: The antigen remains unidentified.

This clonotype was sampled from a woman in her forties or fifties in good health. The chain is built from TRBV5-1 and TRBJ2-3, with 12 bases that match TRBD2. The sample comprised PBMCs. DNA for the CDR3: TGCGCCAGCAGCCCCCGACTAGCGGGAGACACAGATACGCAGTATTTT. It is translated as CASSPRLAGDTDTQYF.